These 28 T cell receptor beta chains came from one sample sequenced in a study of T cell repertoires in cytomegalovirus infection. TCRdb redid the calling of the reads with MiXCR, one entry per CDR3 protein. This table holds roughly 230,000 distinct CDR3 sequences, 6% to 8% found once. Sample: PBMCs. The receptors originated from a human donor in good health (CMV status not recorded). Some clones in this sample may be carry-over from other donors' samples.

The chain uses TRBV6-5 and TRBJ1-3; 9 nucleotides align to TRBD1. The junction had 7 bases not matched to a gene; V was cut back by 5 bases and J by 8 bases. Germline assignment: CDR1 MNHEY and CDR2 SVGAGI. This CDR3 has 14 residues. CDR3 bases: TGTGCCAGCAGTAAAGGGACAGGGTGGTACACCATATATTTT. Its translation is CASSKGTGWYTIYF.

This clonotype was observed at least ten times. The gene calls are TRBV11-2 and TRBJ2-1; D gene ambiguous. CDR1 and CDR2 from the germline V gene are SGHAT and FQNNGV. Trimming removed 4 bases from V and 0 bases from J, with 13 bases in between. This CDR3 has 16 amino acids. The CDR3 loop reads CASSSQSLSSYNEQFF. CDR3 in DNA: TGTGCCAGCAGCTCCCAGTCCCTCAGCTCCTACAATGAGCAGTTCTTC.

This clonotype was recorded at least ten times. The rearrangement joins TRBV14 to TRBJ1-6; D ambiguous. V lost 1 base to trimming and J lost 7 bases, with 5 bases between them. This CDR3 has 13 amino acids. Germline V gene lookup returns CDR1 SGHDN and CDR2 FVKESK. The CDR3 DNA follows: TGTGCCAGCAGCCAAGTCAAGAATTCACCCCTCCACTTT. Protein product: CASSQVKNSPLHF.

This clonotype was detected many times. The rearrangement joins TRBV20-1 to TRBJ2-5, with TRBD2 identical over 8 bases. This CDR3 is 15 amino acids long. Unmatched junction bases numbered 5, after V lost 0 bases and J lost 2 bases. Per the germline V gene, CDR1 is DFQATT and CDR2 is SNEGSKA (reference sequence). CDR3 sequence (DNA): TGCAGTGCTAGAGAACGGCGGGGGGTGCAAGAGACCCAGTACTTC. Its translation is CSARERRGVQETQYF.

The table lists this clonotype with many counts. The chain combines TRBV12-3 or TRBV12-4 with TRBJ1-1, with D hard to call. Deletions cut 4 bases from V and 2 bases from J, with 11 bases between. The length of the CDR3 is 14 residues. CDR3 residues: CASSSQWGNTEAFF. The CDR3 DNA sequence: TGTGCCAGCAGTTCCCAATGGGGAAACACTGAAGCTTTCTTT.

Many counts were recorded for this clonotype. The J gene is TRBJ2-3, the V gene TRBV9, with D perhaps TRBD2 (5 bases). Per germline, CDR1 SGDLS and CDR2 YYNGEE. The CDR3 runs to 16 residues. The V end was cut by 4 bases, the J end by 0 bases, with 15 bases between. The CDR3 region is CASSIRPSSSTDTQYF. The CDR3 DNA sequence: TGTGCCAGCAGCATCAGACCTAGCTCTAGCACAGATACGCAGTATTTT.

Regarding this clonotype: A much more abundant neighbour one base away suggests this may be a read error. The CDR3 here is CASSPYPTVSGANVLTF. CDR3 in DNA: TGTGCCAGCAGCCCTTACCCGACGGTTTCTGGGGCCAACGTCCTGACTTTC. This rearrangement joins TRBV6-2 or TRBV6-3 to TRBJ2-6; D is undetermined. V was pared by 6 bases and J by 1 base, with 16 bases between. This CDR3 is 17 amino acids long. Germline-derived CDR1 and CDR2 are MNHEY and SVGEGT.

The chain uses TRBV10-2 and TRBJ1-1; the D gene is possibly TRBD1 (6 bases). Trimming took 6 bases from V and 7 from J, leaving 9 bases between them. The CDR3 loop spans 11 amino acids. Germline loops: CDR1 WSHSY, CDR2 SAAADI. The CDR3 is CASRRQDEAFF. The CDR3 coding sequence is TGCGCCAGCAGACGACAGGATGAAGCTTTCTTT.

This clonotype was found many times. V usage is TRBV12-3 or TRBV12-4 and J usage is TRBJ2-1, with a weak D call TRBD1 (6 bases). The CDR3 runs to 15 residues. V lost 1 base and J 4 bases, leaving 11 bases between the germline ends. As DNA, the CDR3 is TGTGCCAGCAGTTTAGAACAGGGAGAATACAATGAGCAGTTCTTC. Encoded protein: CASSLEQGEYNEQFF.

This clonotype came up many times. The chain uses TRBV6-2 or TRBV6-3 and TRBJ1-5; possible D gene TRBD1, 6 bases. V was shortened by 5 bases and J by 6 bases, with 17 bases between the two germline ends. Germline loops: CDR1 MNHEY, CDR2 SVGEGT. CDR3 length equals 15 residues. This chain's CDR3 is CASSHGHRDGQPQHF. The DNA for the CDR3 is TGTGCCAGCAGTCACGGGCACAGGGATGGTCAGCCCCAGCATTTT.

This clonotype came up a few times. This rearrangement joins TRBV5-1 to TRBJ2-2; 7 bases map to TRBD2. Unmatched junction bases numbered 4, after V lost 3 bases and J lost 5 bases. CDR1 and CDR2 from the germline V gene are SGHRS and YFSETQ. This CDR3 region has 14 residues. The CDR3 region is CASSWGGITGELFF. In nucleotides, the CDR3 is TGCGCCAGCAGCTGGGGGGGAATTACCGGGGAGCTGTTTTTT.

This clonotype was seen ten or more times. This sequence joins TRBV18 and TRBJ1-1; TRBD1 matches 8 bases. Germline V gives CDR1 KGHSH, CDR2 LQKENI. V trimming: 0 bases; J trimming: 1 base; junction bases outside the gene matches: 7. The CDR3 consists of 17 residues. CDR3 loop: CASSPPSQGVWNTEAFF. The CDR3 coding sequence is TGTGCCAGCTCACCACCATCACAGGGGGTTTGGAACACTGAAGCTTTCTTT.

The chain links TRBV29-1 to TRBJ1-4, with D tentatively TRBD1 (6 bases). V shed 4 bases and J shed 6 bases, with 15 bases lying between them. This CDR3 has 14 residues. Germline-derived CDR1 and CDR2 are SQVTM and ANQGSEA. The CDR3 nucleotides are TGCAGCGTTGGGGCAACAGGGAGGGATGAAAAACTGTTTTTT. It codes for CSVGATGRDEKLFF.

This clonotype appeared many times. V usage is TRBV29-1 and J usage is TRBJ2-3; D is undetermined. Trimming took 2 bases from V and 1 from J, leaving 4 bases between them. CDR3 length: 12 residues. Germline CDR1 reads SQVTM; CDR2 reads ANQGSEA. The CDR3 here is CSVERGTDTQYF. Written as DNA, the CDR3 is TGCAGCGTTGAACGGGGCACAGATACGCAGTATTTT.

The chain employs TRBV4-3 and TRBJ1-1, with D possibly TRBD1 on 5 matching bases. V lost 3 bases and J lost 1, with 12 bases in between. The CDR3 spans 15 residues. The V gene's germline CDR1 is LGHNA and CDR2 YSLEER. DNA for the CDR3: TGCGCCAGCAGCCAGGCTGCGCAGGGGAACACTGAAGCTTTCTTT. Protein product: CASSQAAQGNTEAFF.

This clonotype was seen many times. V and J are TRBV20-1 and TRBJ2-5, with a possible D match to TRBD2 (6 bases). Trimming pared 0 bases from V and 5 bases from J, leaving 16 bases between. This CDR3 has 15 amino acids. In germline, CDR1 is DFQATT, CDR2 SNEGSKA (reference sequence). CDR3 loop: CSARERAEGRETQYF. In DNA form, the CDR3 reads TGCAGTGCTAGAGAAAGGGCCGAGGGGAGGGAGACCCAGTACTTC.

This clonotype showed up many times. The chain carries TRBV6-6 and TRBJ2-1; either TRBD1 or TRBD2 may supply D (5 bases each). V was trimmed by 0 bases and J by 8 bases, leaving 20 bases between them. CDR3 size: 17 residues. The germline CDR1 and CDR2 sequences are MNHNY and SVGAGI (reference sequence). CDR3 amino acids: CASSYSRQGGRVHEQFF. The CDR3 coding sequence is TGTGCCAGCAGTTACTCGAGGCAGGGTGGGAGAGTCCATGAGCAGTTCTTC.

There are many counts of this clonotype. This chain uses TRBV6-1 with TRBJ2-5; 8 nucleotides agree with TRBD2. This CDR3 is 15 amino acids long. In germline, CDR1 is MNHNS, CDR2 SASEGT. Unmatched junction bases numbered 9, after V lost 4 bases and J lost 5 bases. As DNA, the CDR3 is TGTGCCAGCAGTGCTCCGGGGGGGGCCTGGGAGACCCAGTACTTC. The encoded protein is CASSAPGGAWETQYF.

This clonotype was picked up many times. This sequence joins TRBV10-3 and TRBJ2-6, with TRBD1 identical over 9 bases. The length of the CDR3 is 18 residues. Trimming took 0 bases from V and 2 from J; bases not matched to a gene: 5. CDR1 is ENHRY and CDR2 is SYGVKD in the germline V gene. In DNA form, the CDR3 reads TGTGCCATCAGTGAGTCGAGGACAGGGGACCCTGGGGCCAACGTCCTGACTTTC. This sequence encodes CAISESRTGDPGANVLTF.

The J gene is TRBJ2-3, the V gene TRBV9; 12 bases are shared with TRBD2. CDR1 is SGDLS and CDR2 is YYNGEE in the germline V gene. V lost 3 bases and J lost 6; bases outside the gene matches: 11. This CDR3 is built from 17 residues. CDR3 sequence (DNA): TGTGCCAGCAGCGAGACTAGCGGGGGCCCCACGAGGGATACGCAGTATTTT. Translation: CASSETSGGPTRDTQYF.

This clonotype was picked up many times. The chain couples TRBV28 to TRBJ2-7; 10 bases are shared with TRBD2. CDR3 length: 12 residues. J was trimmed by 2 bases and V by 10 bases; bases with no gene match: 2. Per germline, CDR1 MDHEN and CDR2 SYDVKM. CDR3 nucleotide sequence: TGTGCCATAAGCGGGGGGGCCTACGAGCAGTACTTC. This codes for CAISGGAYEQYF.

This clonotype was observed a few times. The gene calls are TRBV20-1 and TRBJ1-6, with D perhaps matching TRBD1 (6 bases). The CDR3 has 16 amino acids. Per the germline V gene, CDR1 is DFQATT and CDR2 is SNEGSKA (reference sequence). Deletions cut 0 bases from V and 6 bases from J, with 15 bases between. In DNA form, the CDR3 reads TGCAGTGCTAGAGACCCCCTCTGGGGGGCTAATTCACCCCTCCACTTT. Protein sequence: CSARDPLWGANSPLHF.

This chain's CDR3 is CASSPRGSRDQPQHF. CDR3 coding DNA: TGTGCCAGCAGCCCCCGAGGCAGCAGGGATCAGCCCCAGCATTTT. This chain joins TRBV7-9 and TRBJ1-5, with D possibly TRBD1 on 5 matching bases. The CDR3 is 15 amino acids. Trimming cost V 5 bases and J 5 bases, with 16 bases left between them. Germline assignment: CDR1 SEHNR and CDR2 FQNEAQ (reference sequence).

This clonotype came up many times. The chain carries TRBV12-3 or TRBV12-4 and TRBJ2-4; D is unclear. V was trimmed by 1 base and J by 4 bases, leaving 8 bases between them. CDR3 size: 14 residues. The CDR3 coding sequence is TGTGCCAGCAGTTTAGTAGGGCTTAAAAACATTCAGTACTTC. Its translation: CASSLVGLKNIQYF.

This clonotype was seen repeatedly, ten times or more. The J gene is TRBJ2-5, the V gene TRBV7-2; D is unresolved. The ends were cut back, 1 base at V and 1 base at J, with 13 bases in the middle. The CDR3 loop spans 16 amino acids. Per germline, CDR1 SGHTA and CDR2 FQGNSA. In DNA, the CDR3 is TGTGCCAGCAGCTTAGGCCTCCGGCAGACCCAAGAGACCCAGTACTTC. Protein: CASSLGLRQTQETQYF.

This clonotype was counted ten times or more. The gene calls are TRBV7-2 and TRBJ2-5, with 8 positions matching TRBD2. The CDR3 is 15 amino acids. Losses at the gene ends were 1 base for V and 5 bases for J; bases not matched to a gene: 6. The V gene's germline CDR1 is SGHTA and CDR2 FQGNSA. The CDR3 bases are TGTGCCAGCAGCTTAGGTCGGGGGGGCCGCGAGACCCAGTACTTC. Protein sequence: CASSLGRGGRETQYF.

This clonotype has a handful of counts. The CDR3 nucleotides are TGTGCCAGCAGCTTGACCCCCTTGAACACTGAAGCTTTCTTT. This encodes CASSLTPLNTEAFF. The rearrangement links TRBV2 to TRBJ1-1, with no clear D. CDR3 length: 14 amino acids. V lost 6 bases and J 0 bases, leaving 11 bases between the germline ends. The germline CDR1 and CDR2 sequences are SNHLY and FYNNEI.

In its sample, this clonotype was seen a few times. V gene TRBV18 combines with J gene TRBJ2-7; D is tentatively TRBD1 or TRBD2 (5 bases each). Per the germline V gene, CDR1 is KGHSH and CDR2 is LQKENI. This CDR3 comprises 16 residues. Trimming left V 5 bases short and J 1 base short, with 18 bases between. The CDR3 DNA reads TGTGCCAGCTCATCCCTTACCGGGACGGTTTCCTACGAGCAGTACTTC. This gives the protein CASSSLTGTVSYEQYF.